These T cell receptor beta chains were read from a single sample in a study of OX40 agonist ivuxolimab in advanced cancers. Using immunoSEQ multiplex PCR, the repertoire was profiled, and TCRdb retains in-frame clones only, with some absent. The sample records about 71,000 clones, around nine tenths being singletons. Sequencing used CD4+ or CD8+ T cells sorted from blood, obtained in a trial of the OX40 agonist ivuxolimab. Receptor source: an adult with an advanced solid tumor such as melanoma, head and neck, liver or kidney cancer. The CDR3 runs from the conserved cysteine through the conserved F or W. The D gene is left open where the match is weak. Expanded clones are given a class, and other clones once, few, many or no size at all.

TRBJ2-6 | TRBD1 | - | TRBV5-1 | TGCGCCAGCAGCTCTGGACAGGCAACCTACTCTGGGGCCAACGTCCTGACTTTC | CASSSGQATYSGANVLTF
TRBJ2-5 | - | once | TRBV5-4 | TGTGCCAGCAGCTTAAGTCTCCAAGAGACCCAGTACTTC | CASSLSLQETQYF
TRBJ1-2 | TRBD1 | once | TRBV5-8 | TGTGCCAGCAGCGCCGACAGGGGCTATGGCTACACCTTC | CASSADRGYGYTF
TRBJ1-2 | TRBD1 | - | TRBV19 | TGTGCCAGTAGTCCAAAGACAGGGCCTACCTATGGCTACACCTTC | CASSPKTGPTYGYTF
TRBJ2-5 | - | - | TRBV11-2 | TGTGCCAGCAGCGTCGGGATTAAAGAGACCCAGTACTTC | CASSVGIKETQYF
TRBJ2-7 | - | - | TRBV5-1 | TGCGCCAGCAGTCCTCCAGACAGTGTCTACGAGCAGTACTTC | CASSPPDSVYEQYF
TRBJ2-2 | - | - | TRBV10-3 | TGTGCCATCAGTAGACCCACCGGGGAGCTGTTTTTT | CAISRPTGELFF
TRBJ2-5 | - | - | TRBV19 | TGTGCCAGTAGTATCGGTCAGTCCCCCAGAGAGACCCAGTACTTC | CASSIGQSPRETQYF
TRBJ1-2 | - | - | TRBV9 | TGTGCCAGCAGCGAAAATTTACAGGGTGGCTACACCTTC | CASSENLQGGYTF
TRBJ2-1 | - | - | TRBV7-3 | TGTGCCAGCAGCTTACCCCTAGCGAATCGCTCCTACAATGAGCAGTTCTTC | CASSLPLANRSYNEQFF
TRBJ1-1 | - | - | TRBV6-1 | TGTGCCAGCAGTGGGGGAGGGTATGAGAACACTGAAGCTTTCTTT | CASSGGGYENTEAFF
TRBJ2-3 | - | - | TRBV6-1 | TGTGCCAGCAGTGATGGGGGGCGGGTCTTCACAGATACGCAGTATTTT | CASSDGGRVFTDTQYF
TRBJ1-1 | - | - | TRBV29-1 | TGCAGCGTCGGACATATGACTAGGAACACTGAAGCTTTCTTT | CSVGHMTRNTEAFF
TRBJ1-1 | - | - | TRBV5-1 | TGCGCCAGCAGCTTGGAAGGGTCGAACACTGAAGCTTTCTTT | CASSLEGSNTEAFF
TRBJ2-4 | - | - | TRBV6-6 | TGTGCCAGCAGTTACCTACAGGGAGAAGGTAAAAACATTCAGTACTTC | CASSYLQGEGKNIQYF
TRBJ1-2 | - | - | TRBV5-6 | TGTGCCAGCAGCTGGAAGAGTGGCTACACCTTC | CASSWKSGYTF
TRBJ2-7 | - | - | TRBV7-9 | TGTGCCAGCAGCCTAAGCCAGGGAACCTACGAGCAGTACTTC | CASSLSQGTYEQYF
TRBJ2-1 | - | - | TRBV7-8 | TGTGCCAGCAGCAGCCTCCGGGGTGGAGTCGACAATGAGCAGTTCTTC | CASSSLRGGVDNEQFF
TRBJ1-3 | TRBD1 | few | TRBV7-6 | TGTGCCAGCAGCATAGGGGGACAGTCCATTGGAAACACCATATATTTT | CASSIGGQSIGNTIYF
TRBJ2-3 | TRBD2 | - | TRBV30 | TGTGCCTGGAGTGTCGGTCTAGCGGGAGGAGATACGCAGTATTTT | CAWSVGLAGGDTQYF
TRBJ2-3 | - | - | TRBV5-1 | TGCGCCAGCAGCTTGATGGGTGGGAAAACAGATACGCAGTATTTT | CASSLMGGKTDTQYF
TRBJ2-7 | TRBD2 | few | TRBV28 | TGTGCCAGTACCGGGCCGGGAGGAGAGCAGTACTTC | CASTGPGGEQYF
TRBJ2-1 | - | - | TRBV27 | TGTGCCAGCAGCCGAGACAGTTATGAGCAGTTCTTC | CASSRDSYEQFF
TRBJ2-3 | TRBD2 | - | TRBV10-3 | TGTGCCATCAGTGACTCCCCACTAGCGAGCCTCACAGATACGCAGTATTTT | CAISDSPLASLTDTQYF
TRBJ1-1 | - | once | TRBV5-4 | TGTGCCAGCAGAAATACAGCGAACACTGAAGCTTTCTTT | CASRNTANTEAFF
TRBJ2-7 | TRBD2 | - | TRBV6-1 | TGTGCCAGCGGGGGACTAGCGGGAGGGGGCGAGCAGTACTTC | CASGGLAGGGEQYF
TRBJ1-2 | TRBD1 | - | TRBV10-3 | TGTGCCATCAGTGAGTCAACGGACAGGGCGAGTTCGGGTGGCTACACCTTC | CAISESTDRASSGGYTF
TRBJ1-4 | - | once | TRBV15 | TGTGCCACCAGCAGAGGACTGAGTAATGAAAAACTGTTTTTT | CATSRGLSNEKLFF
TRBJ2-7 | TRBD2 | few | TRBV5-1 | TGCGCCAGCAGCCCGGCGGGGGGGTTCTACGAGCAGTACTTC | CASSPAGGFYEQYF
TRBJ1-6 | - | - | TRBV5-8 | TGTGCCAGCCGGACCCAACTCAACAGGAATTCACCCCTCCACTTT | CASRTQLNRNSPLHF
TRBJ2-7 | - | - | TRBV14 | TGTGCCAGCAGCCAAAGACTAGACAGGCGCTACGAGCAGTACTTC | CASSQRLDRRYEQYF
TRBJ2-7 | - | - | TRBV9 | TGTGCCAGCAGCGTAGTAGGCGGTGGTGGAGGCGAGCAGTACTTC | CASSVVGGGGGEQYF
TRBJ1-2 | - | - | TRBV7-2 | TGTGCCAGCAGGGAAACTAACTATGGCTACACCTTC | CASRETNYGYTF
TRBJ2-2 | - | - | TRBV9 | TGTGCCAGCAGCCCCGAGGCCGGGGAGCTGTTTTTT | CASSPEAGELFF
TRBJ1-1 | - | few | TRBV25-1 | TGTGCCAGCCGGAACGGGGTGAACACTGAAGCTTTCTTT | CASRNGVNTEAFF
TRBJ2-3 | - | once | TRBV7-9 | TGTGCCAGCGAAGGGAGAGCAAGCACAGATACGCAGTATTTT | CASEGRASTDTQYF
TRBJ2-1 | TRBD1 | once | TRBV7-9 | TGTGCCAGCAGAAAAGGGACAGGGGGCGAAGGTGAGCAGTTCTTC | CASRKGTGGEGEQFF
TRBJ2-2 | - | - | TRBV6-5 | TGTGCCAGCAGTTACTCCAAAAGCGGGGAGCTGTTTTTT | CASSYSKSGELFF
TRBJ2-7 | - | - | TRBV10-1 | TGCGCCAGCAGTGGGGCTCCTTCCTACGAGCAGTACTTC | CASSGAPSYEQYF
TRBJ2-3 | TRBD2 | - | TRBV9 | TGTGCCAGCAGCGCAGAACTAGCGGGAGGGGCAGATACGCAGTATTTT | CASSAELAGGADTQYF
TRBJ2-3 | - | - | TRBV19 | TGTGCCAGTAAATTCCTGGGGGGTGATACGCAGTATTTT | CASKFLGGDTQYF
TRBJ1-1 | - | - | TRBV18 | TGTGCCAGCTCACCAACGAGGGACACTGAAGCTTTCTTT | CASSPTRDTEAFF
TRBJ2-2 | - | - | TRBV19 | TGTGCCAGTACCGAGGCCAGGAGGTTGAACACCGGGGAGCTGTTTTTT | CASTEARRLNTGELFF
TRBJ1-6 | - | - | TRBV7-9 | TGTGCCACAGGTCCCCAGGGGTTGCTAGATGGTAATTCACCCCTCCACTTT | CATGPQGLLDGNSPLHF
TRBJ2-1 | - | - | TRBV11-3 | TGTGCCAGCAGCTTAGATGCCGTGGACAATGAGCAGTTCTTC | CASSLDAVDNEQFF
TRBJ1-2 | - | - | TRBV29-1 | TGCAGCGTTTCAGATGACAGGCACTATGGCTACACCTTC | CSVSDDRHYGYTF
TRBJ2-3 | - | - | TRBV6-9 | TGTGCCAGCAGTGGTGGGCTTAAAGCAGATACGCAGTATTTT | CASSGGLKADTQYF
TRBJ2-5 | - | - | TRBV7-8 | TGTGCCAGCAGCTTAGTAGGGGCGACCCAGTACTTC | CASSLVGATQYF
TRBJ2-5 | TRBD2 | - | TRBV2 | TGTGCCAGCAGTCCCTCTAGCGGGCCCCAAGAGACCCAGTACTTC | CASSPSSGPQETQYF
TRBJ2-3 | TRBD2 | few | TRBV4-3 | TGCGCCAGCAGCCAAGGAGTAGCGGGGGGCACCGGAGATACGCAGTATTTT | CASSQGVAGGTGDTQYF